This T cell receptor (beta chain) appears in the sequencing data of a study of blood T cell repertoires in COVID-19 (dated by TCRdb to about 2020). For the study in its entirety: Samples covering the acute and convalescent phases of COVID-19 were provided by collaborators in the United States, Italy and Spain. Sample metadata almost always included a de-identified subject ID, COVID-19 status, age in years and sex. Samples were obtained from the ongoing ImmuneRACE study (first 160 participants) and from 1,200 or so subjects provided by 6 global collaborators. HLA class I and class II types, where available, came from metadata supplied by the sample provider rather than from assay-based typing. The material from the prospective study consisted of cDNA or gDNA derived from T cells, B-cell-depleted T cells, or PBMCs. Subjects who had been exposed to COVID-19, were actively infected with it, or had recovered from it provided the deeply sampled blood TCRbeta repertoires that made up the dataset. A freely available public database, intended as a resource for researchers studying the immune response to SARS-CoV-2, is where the repertoires were released.

What the work shows at the level of the full study, not this receptor alone: The quantity of clinical and demographic metadata differed by source and by participant and was supplied without curation.

Turning to this clone: No antigen is known for it. Per-base quality was not reported, and no clone a single base away is much larger than it.

The germline V gene (reference sequence) yields SEHNR for CDR1 and FQNEAQ for CDR2. From cysteine to phenylalanine, the CDR3 is 16 amino acids long. Of the read, only the CDR3 DNA is kept; its 48 bases are in frame from base 1. At the junction V is shortened by 3 bases and J by 5 bases; bases outside the gene matches: 3. TCRbeta CDR3 regions were amplified from genomic DNA by means of the immunoSEQ Assay, a bias-controlled multiplex PCR. From the authors' description of their analysis: The number of nucleated cells in each sample was estimated from the amplification of reference gene primers within the assay. Sequence reads were collapsed and filtered to measure the absolute abundance of every unique TCRbeta CDR3 rearrangement. Productive Simpson clonality was computed per sample as the square root of Simpson's diversity index over productive rearrangements. TCRdb took over this immuneACCESS table, retaining in-frame rearrangements with V and J assigned. Such tables are incomplete; in checked studies, under half of the missing clones stem from an unresolved V gene, and the remainder is unexplained. That table supplies the V and J calls and clone size; D and trimming were determined from the DNA. A total of 130,000 or so clones appear in this sample, about 84% of them only once. About 3.9% of the sample goes to the ten largest clones.

Whole blood was collected in K2EDTA tubes by collaborating institutions according to the institutions' own protocols. Collaborator samples were shipped for TCRbeta analysis as frozen whole blood, isolated PBMCs, or DNA extracted from either sample type. Specimen: peripheral blood. This TCR came from a man aged 55 to 69 with acute or convalescent COVID-19. This receptor chain uses TRBV7-9 and TRBJ2-3, and TRBD2 matches 15 of the central bases. For the CDR3, the sequence is CASSLGLAGGGDTQYF. The DNA is TGTGCCAGCAGCTTGGGACTAGCGGGAGGAGGAGATACGCAGTATTTT. With all but the CDR3 taken from the reference TRBV7-9 and TRBJ2-3 genes, the full variable domain is: DTGVSQNPRHKITKRGQNVTFRCDPISEHNRLYWYRQTLGQGPEFLTYFQNEAQLEKSRLLSDRFSAERPKGSFSTLEIQRTEQGDSAMYLCASSLGLAGGGDTQYFGPGTRLTVL.